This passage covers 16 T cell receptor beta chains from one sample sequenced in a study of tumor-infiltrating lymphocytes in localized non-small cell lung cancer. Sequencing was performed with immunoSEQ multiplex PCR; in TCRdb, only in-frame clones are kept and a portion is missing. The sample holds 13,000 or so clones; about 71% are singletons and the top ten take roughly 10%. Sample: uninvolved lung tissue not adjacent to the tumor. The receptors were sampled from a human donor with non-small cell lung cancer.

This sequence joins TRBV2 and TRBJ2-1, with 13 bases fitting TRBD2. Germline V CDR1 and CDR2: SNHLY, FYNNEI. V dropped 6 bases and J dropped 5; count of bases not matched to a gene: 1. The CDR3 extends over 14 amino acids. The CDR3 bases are TGTGCCAGCAGCGGGACTAGCGGGAACAATGAGCAGTTCTTC. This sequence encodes CASSGTSGNNEQFF.

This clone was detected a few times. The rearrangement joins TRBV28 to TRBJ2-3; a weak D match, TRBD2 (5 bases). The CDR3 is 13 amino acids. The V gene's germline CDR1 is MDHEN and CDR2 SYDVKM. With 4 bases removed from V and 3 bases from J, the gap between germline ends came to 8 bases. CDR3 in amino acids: CASSSPGTDTQYF. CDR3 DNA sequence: TGTGCCAGCAGTTCACCGGGGACAGATACGCAGTATTTT.

The CDR3 coding sequence is TGCGCCAGCAGGCCTGGGACTGTCGAGACCCAGTACTTC. It is translated as CASRPGTVETQYF. The chain joins TRBV5-1 to TRBJ2-5; perhaps TRBD2 as D (6 bases). Germline loops: CDR1 SGHRS, CDR2 YFSETQ. V lost 5 bases, J lost 5 bases, and 13 bases lay in between. The CDR3 spans 13 residues.

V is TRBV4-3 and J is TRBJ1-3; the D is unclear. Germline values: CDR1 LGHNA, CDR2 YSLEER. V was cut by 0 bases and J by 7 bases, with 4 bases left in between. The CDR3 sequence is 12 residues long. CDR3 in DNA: TGCGCCAGCAGCCAAGACCGGAACACCATATATTTT. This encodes CASSQDRNTIYF.

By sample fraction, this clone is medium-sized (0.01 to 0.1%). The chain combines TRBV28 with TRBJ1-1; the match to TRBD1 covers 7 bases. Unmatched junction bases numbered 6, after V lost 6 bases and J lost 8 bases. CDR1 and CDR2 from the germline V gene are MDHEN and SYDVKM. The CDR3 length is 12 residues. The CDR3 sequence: CASRLGTAEAFF. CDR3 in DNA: TGTGCCAGCAGACTTGGGACAGCCGAAGCTTTCTTT.

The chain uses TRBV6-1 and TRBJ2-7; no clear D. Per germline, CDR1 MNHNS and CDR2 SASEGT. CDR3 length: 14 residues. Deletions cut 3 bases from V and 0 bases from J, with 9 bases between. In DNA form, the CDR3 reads TGTGCCAGCAGTGATCACAGAAGCTCCTACGAGCAGTACTTC. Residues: CASSDHRSSYEQYF.

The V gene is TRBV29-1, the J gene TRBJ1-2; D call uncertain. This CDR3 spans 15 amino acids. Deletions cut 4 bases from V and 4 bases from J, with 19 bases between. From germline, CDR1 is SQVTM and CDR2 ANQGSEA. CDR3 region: CSVVSRSFPGYGYTF. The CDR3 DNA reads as TGCAGCGTTGTAAGTCGGTCATTCCCTGGCTATGGCTACACCTTC.

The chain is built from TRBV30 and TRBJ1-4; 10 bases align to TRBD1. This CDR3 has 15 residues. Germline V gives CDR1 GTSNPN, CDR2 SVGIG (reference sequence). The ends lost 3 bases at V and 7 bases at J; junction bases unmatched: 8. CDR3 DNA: TGTGCCTGGAGAAGCGTGGGACAGGGGTTTGAAAAACTGTTTTTT. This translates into CAWRSVGQGFEKLFF. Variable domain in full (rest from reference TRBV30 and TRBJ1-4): SQTIHQWPATLVQPVGSPLSLECTVEGTSNPNLYWYRQAAGRGLQLLFYSVGIGQISSEVPQNLSASRPQDRQFILSSKKLLLSDSGFYLCAWRSVGQGFEKLFFGSGTQLSVL.

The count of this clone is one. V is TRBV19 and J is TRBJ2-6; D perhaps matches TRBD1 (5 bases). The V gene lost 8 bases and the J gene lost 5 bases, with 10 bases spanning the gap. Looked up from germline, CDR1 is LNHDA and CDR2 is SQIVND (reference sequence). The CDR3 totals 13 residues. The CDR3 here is CASGASWANVLTF. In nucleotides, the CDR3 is TGTGCCAGTGGGGCGAGCTGGGCCAACGTCCTGACTTTC.

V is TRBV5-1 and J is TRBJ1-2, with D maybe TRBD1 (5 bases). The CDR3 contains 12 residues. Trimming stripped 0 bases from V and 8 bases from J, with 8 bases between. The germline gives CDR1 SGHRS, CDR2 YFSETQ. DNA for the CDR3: TGCGCCAGCAGCTTGGACAGGTTCGGCTACACCTTC. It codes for CASSLDRFGYTF. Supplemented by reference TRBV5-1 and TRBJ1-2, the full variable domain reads KAGVTQTPRYLIKTRGQQVTLSCSPISGHRSVSWYQQTPGQGLQFLFEYFSETQRNKGNFPGRFSGRQFSNSRSEMNVSTLELGDSALYLCASSLDRFGYTFGSGTRLTVV.

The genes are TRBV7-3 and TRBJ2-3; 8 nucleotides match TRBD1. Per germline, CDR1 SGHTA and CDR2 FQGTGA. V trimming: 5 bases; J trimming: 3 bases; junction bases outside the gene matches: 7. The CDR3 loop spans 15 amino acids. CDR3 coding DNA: TGTGCCAGCAGCAGGACAGGGTATGTTACAGATACGCAGTATTTT. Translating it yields CASSRTGYVTDTQYF.

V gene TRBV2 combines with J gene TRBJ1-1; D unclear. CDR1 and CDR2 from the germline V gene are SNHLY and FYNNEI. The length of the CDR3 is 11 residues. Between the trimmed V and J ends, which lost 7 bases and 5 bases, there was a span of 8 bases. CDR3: CASTYSTEAFF. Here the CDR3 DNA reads TGTGCCAGCACCTACAGTACTGAAGCTTTCTTT.

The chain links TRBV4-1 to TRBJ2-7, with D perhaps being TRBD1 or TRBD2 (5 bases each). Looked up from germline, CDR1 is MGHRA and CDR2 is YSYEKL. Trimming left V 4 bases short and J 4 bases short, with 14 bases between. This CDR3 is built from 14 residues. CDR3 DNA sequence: TGCGCCAGCAGCCCAGGGACGGTGGGGTACGAGCAGTACTTC. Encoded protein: CASSPGTVGYEQYF.

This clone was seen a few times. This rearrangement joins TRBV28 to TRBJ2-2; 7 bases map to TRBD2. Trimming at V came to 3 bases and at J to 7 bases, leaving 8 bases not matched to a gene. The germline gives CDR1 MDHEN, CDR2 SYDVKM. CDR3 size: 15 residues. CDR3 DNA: TGTGCCAGCAGTTTGGCGGGAGTCATCAGCGGGGAGCTGTTTTTT. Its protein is CASSLAGVISGELFF.

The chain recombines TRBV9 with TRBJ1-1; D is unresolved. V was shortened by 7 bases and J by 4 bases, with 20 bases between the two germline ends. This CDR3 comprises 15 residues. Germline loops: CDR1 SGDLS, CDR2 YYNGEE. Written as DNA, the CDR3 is TGTGCCAGCCGGTTGTTAAGCGACGGTGGCACTGAAGCTTTCTTT. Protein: CASRLLSDGGTEAFF.

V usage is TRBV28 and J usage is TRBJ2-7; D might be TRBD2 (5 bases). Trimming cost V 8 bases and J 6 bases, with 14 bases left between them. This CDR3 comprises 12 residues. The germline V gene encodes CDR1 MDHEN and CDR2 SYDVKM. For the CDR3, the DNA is TGTGCCAGCGGTAGGAGGTTACTCGAGCAGTACTTC. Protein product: CASGRRLLEQYF.